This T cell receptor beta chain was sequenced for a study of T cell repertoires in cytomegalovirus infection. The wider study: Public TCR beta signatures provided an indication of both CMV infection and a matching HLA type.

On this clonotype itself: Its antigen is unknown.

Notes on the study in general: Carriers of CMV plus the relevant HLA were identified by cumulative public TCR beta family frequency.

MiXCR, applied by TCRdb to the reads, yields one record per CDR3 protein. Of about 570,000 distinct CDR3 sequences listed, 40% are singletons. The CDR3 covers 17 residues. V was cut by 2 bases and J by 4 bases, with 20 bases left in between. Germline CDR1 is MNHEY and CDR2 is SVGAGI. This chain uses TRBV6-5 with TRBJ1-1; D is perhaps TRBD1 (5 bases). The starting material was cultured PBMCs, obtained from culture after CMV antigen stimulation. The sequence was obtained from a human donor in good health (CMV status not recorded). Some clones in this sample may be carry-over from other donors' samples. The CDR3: CASSYGDPRGFVTEAFF. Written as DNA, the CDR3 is TGTGCCAGCAGTTACGGGGACCCCCGTGGTTTCGTCACTGAAGCTTTCTTT.